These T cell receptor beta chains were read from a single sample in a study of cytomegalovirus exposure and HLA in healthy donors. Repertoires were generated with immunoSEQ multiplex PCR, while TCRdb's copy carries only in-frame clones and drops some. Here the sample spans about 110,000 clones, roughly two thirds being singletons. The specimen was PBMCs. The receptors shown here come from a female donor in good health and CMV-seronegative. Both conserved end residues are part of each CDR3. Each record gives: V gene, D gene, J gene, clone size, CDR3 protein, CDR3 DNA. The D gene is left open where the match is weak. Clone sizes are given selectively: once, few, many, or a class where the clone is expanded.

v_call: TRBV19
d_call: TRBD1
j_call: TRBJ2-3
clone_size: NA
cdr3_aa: CASSILGRQGNYTQYF
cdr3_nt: TGTGCCAGTAGTATTCTTGGGAGACAGGGGAATTATACGCAGTATTTT

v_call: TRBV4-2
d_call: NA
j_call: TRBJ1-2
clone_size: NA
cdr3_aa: CASSQGGRINYGYTF
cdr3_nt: TGTGCCAGCAGCCAGGGGGGAAGAATTAACTATGGCTACACCTTC

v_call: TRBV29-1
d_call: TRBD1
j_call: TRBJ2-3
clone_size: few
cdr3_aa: CSVRTGERVDTQYF
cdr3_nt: TGCAGCGTCCGGACAGGGGAGAGGGTAGATACGCAGTATTTT

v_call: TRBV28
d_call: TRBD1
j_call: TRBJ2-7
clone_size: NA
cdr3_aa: CATSGTDTYEQYF
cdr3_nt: TGTGCCACCAGTGGGACAGACACCTACGAGCAGTACTTC

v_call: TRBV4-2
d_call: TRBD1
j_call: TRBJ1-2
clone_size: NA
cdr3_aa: CASSQDSAGGLDGYTF
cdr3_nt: TGTGCCAGCAGCCAAGATTCTGCAGGGGGCTTGGATGGCTACACCTTC

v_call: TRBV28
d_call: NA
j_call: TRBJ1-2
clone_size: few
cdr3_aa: CASSLLDRREADGYTF
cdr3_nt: TGTGCCAGCAGTTTGCTCGACAGAAGGGAGGCGGATGGCTACACCTTC

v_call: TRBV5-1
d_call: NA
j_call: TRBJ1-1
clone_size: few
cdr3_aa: CASSSMIYDTEAFF
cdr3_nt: TGCGCCAGCAGCTCTATGATATACGACACTGAAGCTTTCTTT

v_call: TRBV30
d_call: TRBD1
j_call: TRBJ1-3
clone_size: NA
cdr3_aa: CAWSTGQGVGGNTIYF
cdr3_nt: TGTGCCTGGAGTACGGGACAGGGAGTAGGTGGAAACACCATATATTTT

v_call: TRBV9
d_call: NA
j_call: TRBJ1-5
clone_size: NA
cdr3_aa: CASSVDGDNQPQHF
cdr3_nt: TGTGCCAGCAGCGTAGACGGGGACAATCAGCCCCAGCATTTT

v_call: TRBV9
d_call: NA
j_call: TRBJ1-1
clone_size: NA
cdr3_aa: CASSVAVSGVGTEAFF
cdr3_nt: TGTGCCAGCAGCGTAGCGGTCTCGGGGGTGGGCACTGAAGCTTTCTTT

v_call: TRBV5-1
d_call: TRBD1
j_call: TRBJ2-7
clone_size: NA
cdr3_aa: CASATGSHEQYF
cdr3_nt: TGCGCCAGCGCGACAGGGTCTCACGAGCAGTACTTC

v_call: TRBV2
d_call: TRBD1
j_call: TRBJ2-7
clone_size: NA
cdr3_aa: CASTTGSLYEQYF
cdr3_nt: TGTGCCAGCACGACAGGGTCTCTGTACGAGCAGTACTTC

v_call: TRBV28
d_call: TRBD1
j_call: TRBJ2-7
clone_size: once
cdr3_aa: CASRASTGISYEQYF
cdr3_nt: TGTGCCAGCAGGGCTTCGACAGGGATCTCCTACGAGCAGTACTTC

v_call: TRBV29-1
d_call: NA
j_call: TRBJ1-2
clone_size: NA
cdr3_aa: CSVKDSSNYGYTF
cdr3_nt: TGCAGCGTAAAGGACAGCTCTAACTATGGCTACACCTTC

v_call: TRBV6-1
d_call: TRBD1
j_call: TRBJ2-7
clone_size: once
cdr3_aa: CASSYRGHQEQYF
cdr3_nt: TGTGCCAGCAGCTACAGGGGGCATCAGGAGCAGTACTTC